This TCR beta chain was observed in a study of cytomegalovirus exposure and HLA in healthy donors. Turning to the study itself: Previous work identified roughly 120 million unique TCR beta sequences from 150 million to 200 million T cells. General observations from the study: According to an earlier analysis, most TCR beta V segments yielded productive rearrangements about 90% or about 30% of the time.

About this clone itself: As yet, its antigen is unknown.

PCR primers comprised 60 Vbeta and 13 Jbeta primers. Assay used: immunoSEQ multiplex PCR; TCRdb lists only in-frame clones, some missing. Among 100,000 to 150,000 clones, 81% were seen once, and the ten largest hold approximately 4%. Donors in the study were healthy people who gave bone marrow. The CDR3 is made up of 17 amino acids. CDR1 is SEHNR and CDR2 is FQNEAQ in the germline V gene (reference sequence). Trimming left V 4 bases short and J 3 bases short, with 22 bases between. Sample: PBMCs. This chain links TRBV7-9 with TRBJ2-7; D might be TRBD2 (6 bases). The receptor was isolated from a man aged 18 to 29 in good health and CMV-seropositive. This CDR3 reads CASSSSGGLEGNYEQYF. DNA of the CDR3: TGTGCCAGCAGCTCCAGTGGGGGTCTGGAGGGGAACTACGAGCAGTACTTC.